Listed below are T cell receptor beta chains from one sample, sequenced in a study of post-analysis software for immune sequencing data. TCRdb fed the PCR reads into MiXCR, producing one record per CDR3 protein. The sample lists 800,000 to 950,000 distinct CDR3 sequences, 53% seen once, with around 4.5% in the top ten. The material sequenced was blood. The receptors were sampled from a girl aged 10-17 years with multiple sclerosis. Each CDR3 is given with its conserved first and last residue. A D gene is named only where the DNA matches it firmly. Clone size, where shown, is once, few, many, or a class for clones that have expanded.

TRBV29-1	few	.	TRBJ2-5	CSVLTGSETQYF	TGCAGCGTCCTAACAGGGAGCGAGACCCAGTACTTC
TRBV12-3/TRBV12-4	.	.	TRBJ1-5	CASSSGTSLSQPQHF	TGTGCCAGCAGTTCAGGGACGTCACTCAGCCAGCCCCAGCATTTT
TRBV7-2	few	.	TRBJ2-1	CASSLDRLAIPEQFF	TGTGCCAGCAGCTTAGATCGGCTAGCAATCCCTGAGCAGTTCTTC
TRBV7-2	.	.	TRBJ1-2	CASSFAPGTYGYTF	TGTGCCAGCAGCTTTGCGCCAGGGACCTATGGCTACACCTTC
TRBV5-6	once	.	TRBJ2-3	CASGAGDTQYF	TGTGCCAGCGGCGCAGGAGATACGCAGTATTTT
TRBV5-1	.	TRBD2	TRBJ2-1	CASSLAIAGSSYNEQFF	TGCGCCAGCAGCTTGGCGATAGCGGGGAGCTCCTACAATGAGCAGTTCTTC
TRBV6-1	.	.	TRBJ2-7	CASSDPAAGKGYEQYF	TGTGCCAGCAGTGACCCCGCGGCGGGGAAGGGCTACGAGCAGTACTTC
TRBV20-1	.	.	TRBJ2-1	CSAPRTAHNEQFF	TGCAGTGCTCCTCGGACTGCCCACAATGAGCAGTTCTTC
TRBV29-1	.	TRBD1	TRBJ1-2	CSVEGSGRGGYTF	TGCAGCGTTGAAGGGTCGGGCAGGGGGGGCTACACCTTC
TRBV29-1	.	.	TRBJ2-5	CSVEAGGSFAQYF	TGCAGCGTCGAGGCAGGGGGGAGTTTCGCCCAGTACTTC
TRBV20-1	.	.	TRBJ2-3	CSARLGVGTDTQYF	TGCAGTGCTAGACTGGGAGTCGGCACAGATACGCAGTATTTT
TRBV20-1	once	.	TRBJ2-5	CSASRRVQETQYF	TGCAGTGCTAGTAGGAGAGTCCAAGAGACCCAGTACTTC
TRBV15	.	TRBD1	TRBJ2-2	CATSRENRGRPGELFF	TGTGCCACCAGCAGAGAGAACAGGGGGCGCCCCGGGGAGCTGTTTTTT
TRBV6-6	few	TRBD1	TRBJ2-1	CASTRQGWNEQFF	TGTGCCAGCACCAGACAGGGTTGGAATGAGCAGTTCTTC
TRBV27	.	.	TRBJ2-7	CASSSSSSYEQYF	TGTGCCAGCAGTTCATCAAGTAGTTACGAGCAGTACTTC
TRBV7-7	few	.	TRBJ2-5	CASSLNPAGRETQYF	TGTGCCAGCAGCTTGAACCCAGCAGGGAGGGAGACCCAGTACTTC
TRBV12-3/TRBV12-4	once	.	TRBJ1-5	CASSLGGVRGNQPQHF	TGTGCCAGCAGTCTTGGGGGGGTGCGCGGCAATCAGCCCCAGCATTTT
TRBV7-3	.	.	TRBJ1-1	CASSLKQGNTEAFF	TGTGCCAGCAGCTTAAAACAGGGGAACACTGAAGCTTTCTTT
TRBV5-1	.	TRBD2	TRBJ2-2	CASSLAPMSGALTGELFF	TGCGCCAGCAGCTTGGCCCCAATGAGCGGGGCCCTGACCGGGGAGCTGTTTTTT
TRBV2	.	.	TRBJ2-7	CASSGAGDGGEYF	TGTGCCAGCAGTGGGGCGGGAGACGGGGGCGAGTACTTC